These 15 T cell receptor beta chains were sequenced from one sample in a study of blood T cell repertoires in COVID-19. The protocol was immunoSEQ multiplex PCR, while the TCRdb copy is restricted to in-frame clones and leaves out a portion. The data contain about 260,000 clones, about 83% of them seen just once; the ten biggest clones take up approximately 9%. Sequencing was performed on peripheral blood. All receptors come from a woman aged 45-65 years who had recovered from COVID-19.

There are a few counts of this clone. This chain uses TRBV19 with TRBJ1-3; TRBD1 matches at 11 bases. This CDR3 contains 16 residues. Trimming at V came to 5 bases and at J to 4 bases, leaving 7 bases not matched to a gene. The germline V gene has CDR1 LNHDA and CDR2 SQIVND (reference sequence). The CDR3 region is CASSFGQGATGNTIYF. DNA of the CDR3: TGTGCCAGTAGTTTTGGACAGGGGGCAACCGGAAACACCATATATTTT.

V gene TRBV28 combines with J gene TRBJ1-2; no reliable D call. V was clipped by 5 bases and J by 1 base, with 14 bases between them. CDR3 length: 15 amino acids. Germline V gene lookup returns CDR1 MDHEN and CDR2 SYDVKM. The CDR3 is CASSLRGSVNYGYTF. DNA of the CDR3: TGTGCCAGCAGTCTACGGGGTTCGGTTAACTATGGCTACACCTTC.

The V call is TRBV9, the J call TRBJ2-7; 7 bases align to TRBD1. This CDR3 has 15 amino acids. The J segment lost 3 bases and the V segment lost 3 bases, leaving 9 bases of the junction unmatched. Looked up from germline, CDR1 is SGDLS and CDR2 is YYNGEE. CDR3 protein: CASSAGTASVYEQYF. DNA for the CDR3: TGTGCCAGCAGCGCCGGGACAGCAAGTGTCTACGAGCAGTACTTC.

This rearrangement joins TRBV4-3 to TRBJ2-3; a possible D gene is TRBD1 (5 bases). The CDR3 sequence is 16 residues long. Trimming cost V 2 bases and J 0 bases, with 12 bases left between them. Germline CDR1 and CDR2: LGHNA and YSLEER. Here the CDR3 reads CASSQTPGWSTDTQYF. The DNA of the CDR3 is TGCGCCAGCAGCCAAACCCCAGGGTGGAGCACAGATACGCAGTATTTT.

This chain links TRBV4-1 with TRBJ1-1, with 9 nucleotides matching TRBD1. After removal of 3 bases from V and 6 bases from J, the junction contained 11 bases not matched to a gene. Germline CDR1 and CDR2: MGHRA and YSYEKL. This CDR3 comprises 16 residues. CDR3 nucleotide sequence: TGCGCCAGCAGCCAGAGGCGGGACAGGGTTTTATCTGAAGCTTTCTTT. This translates into CASSQRRDRVLSEAFF.

V usage is TRBV9 and J usage is TRBJ2-3; TRBD2 is a possible D gene (5 bases). The CDR3 runs 13 residues. The ends were cut back, 4 bases at V and 2 bases at J, with 8 bases in the middle. The germline V gene has CDR1 SGDLS and CDR2 YYNGEE. In nucleotides, the CDR3 is TGTGCCAGCAGCCCCCGGGACACAGATACGCAGTATTTT. It yields the protein CASSPRDTDTQYF.

J is TRBJ1-1 and V is TRBV5-1; D is unresolved. Germline CDR1 is SGHRS and CDR2 is YFSETQ. This CDR3 has 18 amino acids. The V gene lost 2 bases and the J gene lost 0 bases, with 20 bases spanning the gap. CDR3 sequence: CASSFYRVDPAVNTEAFF. The CDR3 DNA reads TGCGCCAGCAGCTTCTACCGGGTAGATCCAGCCGTGAACACTGAAGCTTTCTTT.

V is TRBV7-6 and J is TRBJ2-7, with 10 positions matching TRBD1. CDR3 size: 15 residues. From germline, CDR1 is SGHVS and CDR2 FNYEAQ. The J segment lost 6 bases and the V segment lost 4 bases, leaving 9 bases of the junction unmatched. CDR3 DNA sequence: TGTGCCAGCAGCTCTCGACAGGGGGCAGTAGGCGAGCAGTACTTC. The encoded protein is CASSSRQGAVGEQYF. Supplemented by reference TRBV7-6 and TRBJ2-7, the full variable domain reads GAGVSQSPRYKVTKRGQDVALRCDPISGHVSLYWYRQALGQGPEFLTYFNYEAQQDKSGLPNDRFSAERPEGSISTLTIQRTEQRDSAMYRCASSSRQGAVGEQYFGPGTRLTVT.

The chain recombines TRBV9 with TRBJ2-7, with 9 bases aligning to TRBD2. The CDR3 is made up of 15 amino acids. Germline CDR1 SGDLS, CDR2 YYNGEE. V gave up 0 bases and J gave up 3 bases; unmatched junction bases: 4. The CDR3 DNA follows: TGTGCCAGCAGCGTAGGACTAGCGGTGCACTACGAGCAGTACTTC. Protein: CASSVGLAVHYEQYF.

The chain couples TRBV24-1 to TRBJ1-2, with 10 bases aligning to TRBD1. Germline V lookup: CDR1 KGHDR, CDR2 SFDVKD. V trimming: 5 bases; J trimming: 2 bases; junction bases outside the gene matches: 4. The CDR3 sequence is 15 residues long. This CDR3 is CATSVRQGANYGYTF. CDR3 DNA sequence: TGTGCCACCAGTGTTCGACAGGGGGCGAACTATGGCTACACCTTC.

This sequence joins TRBV28 and TRBJ2-3; 7 bases line up with TRBD2. Germline trimming cut 4 bases from V and 8 bases from J; bases unmatched to any gene: 6. Germline CDR1 reads MDHEN; CDR2 reads SYDVKM. The CDR3 totals 13 residues. Here the CDR3 reads CASSSGGRVTQYF. Written as DNA, the CDR3 is TGTGCCAGCAGTTCCGGAGGGAGGGTTACGCAGTATTTT.

The chain carries TRBV7-9 and TRBJ1-5; TRBD1 agrees at 8 bases. This CDR3 is built from 14 residues. Germline trimming cut 2 bases from V and 7 bases from J; bases unmatched to any gene: 4. Germline lookup yields CDR1 SEHNR and CDR2 FQNEAQ (reference sequence). As DNA, the CDR3 is TGTGCCAGCAGCTTAAGTACAGGGGGGCAGCCCCAGCATTTT. Translated: CASSLSTGGQPQHF.

The chain combines TRBV30 with TRBJ2-7, with 12 bases fitting TRBD2. CDR3 size: 14 residues. Looked up from germline, CDR1 is GTSNPN and CDR2 is SVGIG (reference sequence). Trimming at V came to 3 bases and at J to 4 bases, leaving 4 bases not matched to a gene. The DNA for the CDR3 is TGTGCCTGGAGGGCACTAGCGGGGGGATACGAGCAGTACTTC. Its protein product is CAWRALAGGYEQYF.

This sequence joins TRBV7-8 and TRBJ1-2; the D gene is possibly TRBD1 (6 bases). Germline V gene data show CDR1 as SGHVS and CDR2 as FQNEAQ. This CDR3 comprises 19 residues. V lost 0 bases to trimming and J lost 6 bases, with 26 bases between them. CDR3 nucleotides: TGTGCCAGCAGCTTAGCGAAGAGGAGAGGGGGGGAAGGGATTAATGGCTACACCTTC. Translation gives CASSLAKRRGGEGINGYTF.

This clone was seen a few times. V gene TRBV7-9 combines with J gene TRBJ2-7; perhaps TRBD2 as D (6 bases). This CDR3 has 15 residues. V shed 4 bases and J shed 4 bases, with 17 bases lying between them. Germline V gene data show CDR1 as SEHNR and CDR2 as FQNEAQ (reference sequence). CDR3 nucleotide sequence: TGTGCCAGCAGCTCCCGTTCGATTGGACTATACGAGCAGTACTTC. Translation gives CASSSRSIGLYEQYF.